A selection of T cell receptor beta chains follows, all from one sample in a study of shared clonotypes between healthy human individuals. Measured with immunoSEQ multiplex PCR; TCRdb has only the in-frame clones, and not every one. The top ten hold 0.9% to 1.4% of the sample, which has more than 2 million clones, about 95% seen once. The sample comprised naive CD8+ T cells sorted from blood. Every receptor here comes from a man between 18 and 29 years old in good health. The conserved cysteine and the conserved F or W are not part of the CDR3 here.

j_call v_call cdr3_length cdr3_aa
TRBJ2-7 TRBV13 12 ASRGQDLTREQY
TRBJ1-2 TRBV4-1 12 ASTSGPGLDGYT
TRBJ2-3 TRBV2 13 ASSVLAGLTDTQY
TRBJ2-7 TRBV5-1 13 ASSLIEGGTYEQY
TRBJ2-1 TRBV7-3 13 ASSLTSGPYNEQF
TRBJ1-1 TRBV11-2 12 ASSLGDGGREAF
TRBJ1-1 TRBV29-1 9 SVESGTEAF
TRBJ2-7 TRBV29-1 12 SVGGLQGAVEQY
TRBJ2-7 TRBV5-1 13 ASSSQGLESNEQY
TRBJ1-1 TRBV7-9 12 ASSLEIQRPEAF
TRBJ1-2 TRBV11-1 12 ASSLSRGVYGYT
TRBJ2-7 TRBV6-6 11 ASSYSNGNEQY
TRBJ1-1 TRBV19 10 ASSHMETEAF
TRBJ2-5 TRBV4-3 13 ASSQDLYRQETQY
TRBJ2-1 TRBV7-9 10 ASSASWNEQF
TRBJ2-2 TRBV27 12 ASAIAVGTGELF
TRBJ2-7 TRBV29-1 8 SVVSIEQY
TRBJ2-1 TRBV5-6 10 ASSSAGYEQF
TRBJ2-7 TRBV5-6 13 ASSSRTSGNYEQY
TRBJ2-7 TRBV5-4 12 ASRSRDRVDEQY
TRBJ1-1 TRBV5-1 15 ASSMDRLAIMNTEAF
TRBJ1-2 TRBV13 13 ASSLLAGRDGGYT
TRBJ1-5 TRBV28 14 ASNHATEFRSQPQH
TRBJ2-4 TRBV9 12 ASSPGSPGDIQY
TRBJ2-2 TRBV28 14 ASSLVQGAPSGELF
TRBJ1-5 TRBV6-5 13 ASRSGYTTNQPQH
TRBJ2-7 TRBV6-9 12 ASSYTGTIYEQY
TRBJ2-5 TRBV5-1 14 ASSLGPGHFQETQY
TRBJ2-5 TRBV27 13 ASSLTRGRRETQY
TRBJ1-3 TRBV29-1 13 SVEDPLDRGNTIY
TRBJ2-3 TRBV7-3 11 ASSTLHADTQY
TRBJ2-1 TRBV29-1 12 SVDTSGSGNEQF
TRBJ1-1 TRBV30 10 AWSVGWNEAF
TRBJ2-1 TRBV10-3 11 AISDEEDNEQF
TRBJ2-7 TRBV6-5 13 ASSPDRDSSYEQY